These 26 T cell receptor beta chains originate from one sample sequenced in a study of human T cells and chemical hapten exposure. TCRdb processed the RACE reads anew with MiXCR; each CDR3 protein has one entry. The sample shows 90,000 to 140,000 distinct CDR3 sequences, about 34% of them seen only once. Time point described: patch test 3, about 24 weeks after DPC sensitization. The treatment was: therapeutic diphenylcyclopropenone sensitization with weekly scalp DPC. The sample in question was whole blood, obtained in connection with sensitization to the hapten diphenylcyclopropenone (DPC). These receptors all come from a man aged 35-49 years with alopecia areata. Some clones in this sample may be carry-over from other donors' samples.

The gene calls are TRBV6-5 and TRBJ2-2; no reliable D call. The V end lost 0 bases, the J end lost 1 base, and 12 bases lay between the germline ends. In germline, CDR1 is MNHEY, CDR2 SVGAGI. This CDR3 spans 17 amino acids. The CDR3 region has the DNA TGTGCCAGCAGTTACTCCCAGATGCCAGGGAACACCGGGGAGCTGTTTTTT. Translated: CASSYSQMPGNTGELFF.

This clonotype was detected only a few times. This chain links TRBV6-5 with TRBJ2-5, with a possible D match to TRBD2 (5 bases). The germline gives CDR1 MNHEY, CDR2 SVGAGI. Between the trimmed V and J ends, which lost 6 bases and 6 bases, there was a span of 11 bases. The CDR3 spans 12 residues. CDR3 region: CASREGEKTQYF. The CDR3 DNA follows: TGTGCCAGCAGAGAGGGCGAGAAGACCCAGTACTTC.

In its sample, this clonotype was seen a few times. The gene calls are TRBV28 and TRBJ1-4; TRBD1 matches 8 bases. Per germline, CDR1 MDHEN and CDR2 SYDVKM. J gave up 7 bases and V 3 bases, and 4 bases lay outside the gene matches. The CDR3 is 14 residues long. The CDR3 loop reads CASSFGQGREKLFF. Here the CDR3 DNA reads TGTGCCAGCAGTTTCGGACAGGGACGTGAAAAACTGTTTTTT. Supplemented by reference TRBV28 and TRBJ1-4, the full variable domain reads DVKVTQSSRYLVKRTGEKVFLECVQDMDHENMFWYRQDPGLGLRLIYFSYDVKMKEKGDIPEGYSVSREKKERFSLILESASTNQTSMYLCASSFGQGREKLFFGSGTQLSVL.

This clonotype was seen more than once but under ten times. This chain uses TRBV5-1 with TRBJ2-6; D is ambiguous. The CDR3 totals 14 residues. In germline, CDR1 is SGHRS, CDR2 YFSETQ. The germline V and J ends were trimmed by 1 base and 3 bases, with 5 bases remaining between them. CDR3: CASSLFVGANVLTF. Written as DNA, the CDR3 is TGCGCCAGCAGCTTGTTCGTTGGGGCCAACGTCCTGACTTTC. Filled out from reference TRBV5-1 and TRBJ2-6, the complete variable domain reads KAGVTQTPRYLIKTRGQQVTLSCSPISGHRSVSWYQQTPGQGLQFLFEYFSETQRNKGNFPGRFSGRQFSNSRSEMNVSTLELGDSALYLCASSLFVGANVLTFGAGSRLTVL.

The chain joins TRBV19 to TRBJ2-5; possible D gene TRBD1, 6 bases. CDR1 is LNHDA, CDR2 SQIVND, per germline (reference sequence). V lost 5 bases to trimming and J lost 5 bases, with 12 bases between them. The CDR3 sequence is 13 residues long. In DNA, the CDR3 is TGTGCCAGTAGTTTTCAGGGGATGGAGACCCAGTACTTC. This encodes CASSFQGMETQYF.

The chain joins TRBV6-2 or TRBV6-3 to TRBJ2-2; 9 nucleotides agree with TRBD2. Germline assignment: CDR1 MNHEY and CDR2 SVGEGT. Trimming at V came to 5 bases and at J to 4 bases, leaving 8 bases not matched to a gene. The CDR3 consists of 16 residues. CDR3 residues: CASSPPSGISTGELFF. CDR3 coding DNA: TGTGCCAGCAGTCCGCCTAGCGGGATATCCACCGGGGAGCTGTTTTTT.

The V and J genes are TRBV29-1 and TRBJ2-3, with D maybe TRBD2 (6 bases). Per germline, CDR1 SQVTM and CDR2 ANQGSEA. There are 13 residues in the CDR3. The V gene lost 6 bases and the J gene lost 6 bases, with 16 bases spanning the gap. The CDR3 region is CSVAYTGVDTQYF. In DNA form, the CDR3 reads TGCAGCGTAGCATATACGGGGGTGGATACGCAGTATTTT.

The chain is built from TRBV24-1 and TRBJ2-2, with D perhaps matching TRBD1 or TRBD2 (5 bases each). Trimming pared 5 bases from V and 4 bases from J, leaving 13 bases between. This CDR3 is 15 amino acids long. Germline V lookup: CDR1 KGHDR, CDR2 SFDVKD. This chain's CDR3 is CATSVPGPVTGELFF. As DNA, the CDR3 is TGTGCCACCAGTGTCCCGGGACCAGTCACCGGGGAGCTGTTTTTT.

The chain combines TRBV4-2 with TRBJ1-3, with D perhaps TRBD1 (6 bases). The CDR3 is 16 amino acids. Trimming stripped 0 bases from V and 0 bases from J, with 9 bases between. Germline V gene lookup returns CDR1 LGHNA and CDR2 YNFKEQ. The CDR3 loop reads CASSQETGPSGNTIYF. The CDR3 region has the DNA TGTGCCAGCAGCCAAGAGACAGGCCCCTCTGGAAACACCATATATTTT.

The chain links TRBV5-1 to TRBJ2-5, with TRBD2 matching 11 bases. CDR1 SGHRS and CDR2 YFSETQ come from the germline V gene. V dropped 2 bases and J dropped 4; count of bases not matched to a gene: 7. CDR3 length: 16 amino acids. In DNA, the CDR3 is TGCGCCAGCAGCTTACAGGGTGGACTAGCGGGAGAGACCCAGTACTTC. Translated: CASSLQGGLAGETQYF.

The chain combines TRBV12-3 or TRBV12-4 with TRBJ2-7; D perhaps matches TRBD1 (6 bases). The length of the CDR3 is 12 residues. V lost 6 bases to trimming and J lost 6 bases, with 12 bases between them. Here the CDR3 DNA reads TGTGCCAGCAGCCAAGGGGGTGGCGAGCAGTACGTC. Encoded protein: CASSQGGGEQYV.

The V and J genes are TRBV5-1 and TRBJ1-1; D possibly corresponds to TRBD1 (5 bases). The germline V gene encodes CDR1 SGHRS and CDR2 YFSETQ. The CDR3 extends over 13 amino acids. V dropped 5 bases and J dropped 5 bases, with 13 bases sitting between them. The DNA of the CDR3 is TGCGCCAGCAGTTTTCAGGGAGAGACTGAAGCTTTCTTT. It specifies CASSFQGETEAFF. The full variable domain, in which reference TRBV5-1 and TRBJ1-1 provide the parts outside the CDR3, is KAGVTQTPRYLIKTRGQQVTLSCSPISGHRSVSWYQQTPGQGLQFLFEYFSETQRNKGNFPGRFSGRQFSNSRSEMNVSTLELGDSALYLCASSFQGETEAFFGQGTRLTVV.

This clonotype turned up a few times. This chain connects TRBV19 to TRBJ2-5, with 8 bases fitting TRBD1. Germline CDR1 is LNHDA and CDR2 is SQIVND (reference sequence). Trimming took 3 bases from V and 5 from J; bases not matched to a gene: 2. The CDR3 loop spans 13 amino acids. The CDR3 coding sequence is TGTGCCAGTAGTATCAGACAGGGGGAGACCCAGTACTTC. Its translation is CASSIRQGETQYF.

The chain combines TRBV20-1 with TRBJ1-5; D may be TRBD1 (5 bases). CDR3 length: 12 amino acids. Germline V CDR1 and CDR2: DFQATT, SNEGSKA (reference sequence). The ends were cut back, 3 bases at V and 5 bases at J, with 8 bases in the middle. The CDR3 region has the DNA TGCAGTGCTAGTATGGGGGATCAGCCCCAGCATTTT. Translating gives CSASMGDQPQHF.

The J gene is TRBJ2-4, the V gene TRBV5-1; possible D gene TRBD2, 5 bases. The germline V gene has CDR1 SGHRS and CDR2 YFSETQ. The V gene lost 0 bases and the J gene lost 7 bases, with 20 bases spanning the gap. The CDR3 runs 17 residues. The CDR3 bases are TGCGCCAGCAGCTTGGACGGCGTCGGGGAGCCCCGGAACATTCAGTACTTC. Its protein is CASSLDGVGEPRNIQYF.

The chain links TRBV7-9 to TRBJ2-3; TRBD2 might be the D (5 bases). V shed 5 bases and J shed 3 bases, with 12 bases lying between them. CDR3 length equals 14 residues. Looked up from germline, CDR1 is SEHNR and CDR2 is FQNEAQ (reference sequence). The CDR3 sequence is CASSVERGTDTQYF. The CDR3 DNA is TGTGCCAGCAGCGTCGAACGAGGGACAGATACGCAGTATTTT.

This clonotype was counted a few times. The DNA of the CDR3 is TGTGCCAGCAGTACTTACCTTGGCGGCACAGATACGCAGTATTTT. Encoded protein: CASSTYLGGTDTQYF. V and J are TRBV27 and TRBJ2-3; D is unclear. Looked up from germline, CDR1 is MNHEY and CDR2 is SMNVEV (reference sequence). Trimming took off 5 bases at V and 1 base at J, with 13 bases between the two ends. The CDR3 totals 15 residues.

This chain uses TRBV10-3 with TRBJ1-5; a possible D gene is TRBD1 (5 bases). The CDR3 is 15 residues long. CDR1 ENHRY and CDR2 SYGVKD come from the germline V gene. V dropped 0 bases and J dropped 6 bases, with 12 bases sitting between them. The CDR3 region has the DNA TGTGCCATCAGTGAGTCGAGATCGGGGGGTCAGCCCCAGCATTTT. Amino acids: CAISESRSGGQPQHF.

The gene calls are TRBV29-1 and TRBJ1-1, with D possibly being TRBD1 (6 bases). Trimming took off 4 bases at V and 5 bases at J, with 11 bases between the two ends. CDR1 and CDR2 (germline): SQVTM, ANQGSEA. CDR3 size: 12 residues. In DNA, the CDR3 is TGCAGCGTTGCTTGGGGGCGGACTGAAGCTTTCTTT. Translating it yields CSVAWGRTEAFF.

This clonotype turned up a few times. In nucleotides, the CDR3 is TGTGCCAGCAGCTTTTCAGCGTCCTACAATGAGCAGTTCTTC. Encoded protein: CASSFSASYNEQFF. The chain links TRBV7-8 to TRBJ2-1; D uncertain. The CDR3 has 14 amino acids. Germline CDR1 reads SGHVS; CDR2 reads FQNEAQ. V was clipped by 3 bases and J by 1 base, with 7 bases between them.

J is TRBJ1-4 and V is TRBV14; 9 nucleotides match TRBD1. Germline assignment: CDR1 SGHDN and CDR2 FVKESK. The length of the CDR3 is 17 residues. V shed 0 bases, J shed 5 bases, and the junction held 7 bases outside the gene matches. The CDR3 sequence is CASSQDSLGTGNEKLFF. CDR3 coding DNA: TGTGCCAGCAGCCAAGATTCTCTGGGGACAGGGAATGAAAAACTGTTTTTT.

The CDR3 DNA reads as TGTGCCAGCAGTATTTCCCGGGACGGGATGAACACTGAAGCTTTCTTT. The encoded protein is CASSISRDGMNTEAFF. The chain is built from TRBV12-3 or TRBV12-4 and TRBJ1-1, with D possibly TRBD1 on 5 matching bases. There are 16 residues in the CDR3. Trimming left V 5 bases short and J 0 bases short, with 16 bases between.

The chain has TRBV29-1 and TRBJ2-1, with TRBD2 matching over 11 bases. This CDR3 has 14 residues. CDR1 and CDR2 (germline): SQVTM, ANQGSEA. Trimming removed 3 bases from V and 9 bases from J; junction bases left unmatched: 7. CDR3 bases: TGCAGCGTTGAGACTAGCGGGATGACGGGTGAGCAGTTCTTC. Its translation is CSVETSGMTGEQFF.

This clonotype has a handful of counts. The DNA of the CDR3 is TGTGCCATCAGTGAGCCCCAGGGCGGACAAGAGACCCAGTACTTC. Translation: CAISEPQGGQETQYF. The genes are TRBV10-3 and TRBJ2-5; perhaps TRBD1 as D (5 bases). V lost 2 bases and J lost 2, with 12 bases in between. The germline V gene has CDR1 ENHRY and CDR2 SYGVKD. The CDR3 sequence is 15 residues long.

The genes are TRBV7-8 and TRBJ2-7; TRBD2 matches 15 bases. CDR3 length: 19 residues. Germline V gene data show CDR1 as SGHVS and CDR2 as FQNEAQ. V trimming: 4 bases; J trimming: 0 bases; junction bases outside the gene matches: 10. The CDR3 bases are TGTGCCAGCAGCTCCTGGGGACTAGCGGGAGGTCCCCGCTCCTACGAGCAGTACTTC. Amino acid sequence: CASSSWGLAGGPRSYEQYF.

The sample holds a few counts of this clonotype. This chain connects TRBV7-2 to TRBJ2-1; 13 positions match TRBD2. CDR1 is SGHTA and CDR2 is FQGNSA in the germline V gene. The CDR3 contains 15 residues. V was clipped by 6 bases and J by 7 bases; unmatched bases: 6. CDR3 nucleotides: TGTGCCAGCAGTTACACTAGCGGGAGGGGGAATGAGCAGTTCTTC. Amino acids: CASSYTSGRGNEQFF.